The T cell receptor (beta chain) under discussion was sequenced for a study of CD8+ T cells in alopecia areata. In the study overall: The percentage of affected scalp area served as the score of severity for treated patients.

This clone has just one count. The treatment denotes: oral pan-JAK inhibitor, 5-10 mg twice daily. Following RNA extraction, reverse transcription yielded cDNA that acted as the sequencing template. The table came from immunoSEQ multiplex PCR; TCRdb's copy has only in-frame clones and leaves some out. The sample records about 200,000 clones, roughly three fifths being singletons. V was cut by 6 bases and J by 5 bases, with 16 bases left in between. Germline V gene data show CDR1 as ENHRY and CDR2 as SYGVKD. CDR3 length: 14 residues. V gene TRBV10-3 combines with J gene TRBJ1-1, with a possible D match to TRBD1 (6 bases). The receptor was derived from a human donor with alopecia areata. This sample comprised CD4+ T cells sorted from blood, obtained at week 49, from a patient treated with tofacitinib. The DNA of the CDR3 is TGTGCCATCAGCCCGGATGAGGGGGGAACTGAAGCTTTCTTT. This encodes CAISPDEGGTEAFF.